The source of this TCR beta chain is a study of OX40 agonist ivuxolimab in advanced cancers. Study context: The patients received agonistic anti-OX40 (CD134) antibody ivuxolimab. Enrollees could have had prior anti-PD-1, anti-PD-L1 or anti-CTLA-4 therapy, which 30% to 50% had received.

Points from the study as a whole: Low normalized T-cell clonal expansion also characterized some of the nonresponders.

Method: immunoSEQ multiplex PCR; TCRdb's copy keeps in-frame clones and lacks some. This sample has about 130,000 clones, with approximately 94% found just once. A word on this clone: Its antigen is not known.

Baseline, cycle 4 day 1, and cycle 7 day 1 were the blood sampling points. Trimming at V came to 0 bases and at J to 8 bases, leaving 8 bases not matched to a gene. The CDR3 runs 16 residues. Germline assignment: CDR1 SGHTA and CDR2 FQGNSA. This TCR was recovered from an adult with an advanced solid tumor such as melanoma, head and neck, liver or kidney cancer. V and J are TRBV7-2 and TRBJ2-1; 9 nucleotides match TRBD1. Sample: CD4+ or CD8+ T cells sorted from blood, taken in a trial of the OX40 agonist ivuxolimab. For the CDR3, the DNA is TGTGCCAGCAGCTTAGCGAAGGACAGGGGAGGGTATGAGCAGTTCTTC. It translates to CASSLAKDRGGYEQFF.